This record looks at one T cell receptor beta chain sequence and its context. The antigen this receptor binds is unknown. There are no base qualities to consult, and no much larger clone falls within one base. Reading from cysteine to phenylalanine, the CDR3 counts 17 amino acids. The DNA shown is the 51-base CDR3, in frame from base 1. V sheds 4 bases and J sheds 3 bases, leaving 20 bases between their ends. The germline V gene provides CDR1 SGHDT and CDR2 YYEEEE. The data were taken from a study of blood T cell repertoires in COVID-19 (dated by TCRdb to the early 2020s). Regarding the complete study: Samples from collaborators originated in the United States, Italy and Spain and spanned both the acute and convalescent phases of COVID-19. The material from the prospective study consisted of cDNA or gDNA derived from T cells, B-cell-depleted T cells, or PBMCs. Subjects who had been exposed to COVID-19, were actively infected with it, or had recovered from it provided the deeply sampled blood TCRbeta repertoires that made up the dataset. A freely available public database, intended as a resource for researchers studying the immune response to SARS-CoV-2, is where the repertoires were released. Samples were obtained from the ongoing ImmuneRACE study (first 160 participants) and from 1,000 to 1,500 subjects provided by 6 global collaborators. Nearly every sample came with metadata listing a de-identified subject ID, COVID-19 status, age in years and sex. HLA class I and class II types, where available, came from metadata supplied by the sample provider rather than from assay-based typing. General findings and caveats noted by the study authors: The amount of clinical and demographic metadata varied by source and participant and was provided uncurated.

The immunoSEQ Assay, a bias-controlled multiplex PCR, was used to amplify TCRbeta CDR3 regions from genomic DNA. As for the original processing: Nucleated cell counts per sample were estimated from amplification of reference gene primers within the assay. To quantify the absolute abundance of each unique TCRbeta CDR3 rearrangement, sequence reads were collapsed and filtered. For each sample, productive Simpson clonality was calculated as the square root of Simpson's diversity index across productive rearrangements. TCRdb took over this immuneACCESS table, retaining in-frame rearrangements with V and J assigned. Such tables are incomplete; in checked studies, under half of the missing clones stem from an unresolved V gene, and the remainder is unexplained. Clonal size and the V and J genes are those of that table, whereas D and trimming came from the DNA. The sample profile shows roughly 520,000 clones; approximately 90% of them were found once. Clones ranked in the top ten supply 1.5% to 2% of the sample.

Participants in the prospective study were enrolled through a virtual design, were aged 18 to 89 years, and lived in roughly 25 United States geographic areas. In the prospective study, cohorts were assigned on the basis of participant-reported clinical history obtained from a screening survey and a study questionnaire. Recovered participants in ImmuneRACE Cohort 3 were defined by two consecutive negative NP/OP PCR tests, clearance by a healthcare professional, or resolution of symptoms. Each participant in the prospective study had whole blood, serum and a nasopharyngeal or oropharyngeal swab collected by mobile phlebotomists. Additional blood draws and questionnaires over an approximately 2-month period could optionally be provided by prospective study participants. Before DNA extraction, prospective study blood samples were shipped either frozen or at room temperature.

The rearranged segments are TRBV5-6 and TRBJ2-1; possibly the D gene is TRBD2, per 6 matching bases. The TCR originated in a woman between 40 and 50 years old who had recovered from COVID-19. The sequenced material came from PBMCs or T cells enriched from blood (not recorded which). The nucleotides read TGTGCCAGCAGCGCCGTTGAGTTTAGCGGAGTCTACAATGAGCAGTTCTTC. The translation is CASSAVEFSGVYNEQFF.